These 15 T cell receptor beta chains share one sample of origin, sequenced in a study of identical twins. Each CDR3 protein gets one entry after TCRdb re-called the 5' RACE reads with MiXCR. The sample records about 490,000 distinct CDR3 sequences, 13% to 15% being singletons. This sample also belongs to another study, concerning yellow fever vaccine responses in identical twins.

The sample was CD4+ T cells sorted from blood. The receptors here all came from a woman aged 18-29 years in good health.

The chain uses TRBV12-3 or TRBV12-4 and TRBJ2-7; tentatively, D is TRBD2 (5 bases). This CDR3 is 14 amino acids long. The V and J ends lost 4 bases and 5 bases respectively, with 15 bases between them. The CDR3 coding sequence is TGTGCCAGCAGTTCGCGCCATGGACTCCACGAGCAGTACTTC. It codes for CASSSRHGLHEQYF.

The sample holds a few counts of this clonotype. The chain links TRBV5-1 to TRBJ1-2, with TRBD1 identical over 10 bases. The germline CDR1 and CDR2 sequences are SGHRS and YFSETQ. The CDR3 spans 14 residues. With V trimmed by 3 bases and J by 2 bases, 1 base remained unmatched. Written as DNA, the CDR3 is TGCGCCAGCAGCTGGGGACAGGGGAACTATGGCTACACCTTC. Protein: CASSWGQGNYGYTF.

This clonotype was counted a few times. V gene TRBV5-1 combines with J gene TRBJ2-3; possibly TRBD1 for D (7 bases). From germline, CDR1 is SGHRS and CDR2 YFSETQ. This CDR3 has 15 amino acids. V lost 3 bases to trimming and J lost 5 bases, with 16 bases between them. For the CDR3, the DNA is TGCGCCAGCAGCTACCGACAGGGAGGTAGAGATACGCAGTATTTT. It codes for CASSYRQGGRDTQYF.

This chain links TRBV6-1 with TRBJ2-5; TRBD1 or TRBD2 may be the D gene (6 bases each). This CDR3 is built from 15 residues. Germline V CDR1 and CDR2: MNHNS, SASEGT. V was trimmed by 6 bases and J by 5 bases, leaving 19 bases between them. In DNA form, the CDR3 reads TGTGCCAGCAGCCGTCAGGGGACGGCGGGGGAGACCCAGTACTTC. Its protein product is CASSRQGTAGETQYF.

V gene TRBV12-3 or TRBV12-4 combines with J gene TRBJ1-6; maybe TRBD1 (6 bases). The CDR3 loop spans 17 amino acids. The V gene lost 2 bases and the J gene lost 0 bases, with 11 bases spanning the gap. Written as DNA, the CDR3 is TGTGCCAGCAGTTTACGACAGGCGAGCTCCTATAATTCACCCCTCCACTTT. It is translated as CASSLRQASSYNSPLHF.

The V call is TRBV5-1, the J call TRBJ1-1; TRBD1 might be the D (6 bases). Looked up from germline, CDR1 is SGHRS and CDR2 is YFSETQ. V gave up 3 bases and J gave up 11 bases, with 14 bases separating them. This CDR3 comprises 12 residues. CDR3 nucleotides: TGCGCCAGCAGCTCGGGGCAGGGGCTTGCTTTCTTT. Protein: CASSSGQGLAFF.

This clonotype was observed a handful of times. The V and J genes are TRBV3-1 and TRBJ2-3; 9 positions agree with TRBD2. V lost 1 base and J lost 14; bases outside the gene matches: 7. The CDR3 runs 13 residues. Germline V gene lookup returns CDR1 LGHDT and CDR2 YNNKEL (reference sequence). The CDR3 DNA follows: TGTGCCAGCAGCCAAGTACGCCTAGCGGGAAGGTATTTT. It translates to CASSQVRLAGRYF.

This clonotype has just a few counts. The V call is TRBV20-1, the J call TRBJ2-2, with D possibly being TRBD2 (6 bases). Germline V gene data show CDR1 as DFQATT and CDR2 as SNEGSKA (reference sequence). With 6 bases removed from V and 0 bases from J, the gap between germline ends came to 8 bases. CDR3 size: 13 residues. Here the CDR3 DNA reads TGCAGTGCAGGCGGGACGAACACCGGGGAGCTGTTTTTT. This gives the protein CSAGGTNTGELFF.

Only a few counts were recorded for this clonotype. V is TRBV28 and J is TRBJ2-7; perhaps TRBD2 as D (5 bases). V lost 2 bases and J lost 6, with 17 bases in between. This CDR3 is 15 amino acids long. Germline CDR1 reads MDHEN; CDR2 reads SYDVKM. CDR3 nucleotides: TGTGCCAGCAGTTTAGGACTCCCCAACCTCCGCGAGCAGTACTTC. It codes for CASSLGLPNLREQYF.

The chain carries TRBV28 and TRBJ1-1; D unclear. Germline V gene sequence: CDR1 MDHEN, CDR2 SYDVKM. The CDR3 runs to 14 residues. Trimming cost V 5 bases and J 1 base, with 11 bases left between them. The CDR3 reads CASSALTRNTEAFF. The CDR3 nucleotides read TGTGCCAGCAGTGCCCTCACAAGGAACACTGAAGCTTTCTTT. The entire variable domain, with the rest obtained from reference TRBV28 and TRBJ1-1, is as follows: DVKVTQSSRYLVKRTGEKVFLECVQDMDHENMFWYRQDPGLGLRLIYFSYDVKMKEKGDIPEGYSVSREKKERFSLILESASTNQTSMYLCASSALTRNTEAFFGQGTRLTVV.

The chain combines TRBV29-1 with TRBJ2-1; D might be TRBD2 (6 bases). V lost 3 bases, J lost 11 bases, and 20 bases lay in between. This CDR3 spans 14 amino acids. Germline lookup yields CDR1 SQVTM and CDR2 ANQGSEA. The CDR3 nucleotides are TGCAGCGTTGAGGTTGTAGTGGGGCGGGGAAAGCAGTTCTTC. Translation gives CSVEVVVGRGKQFF.

This clonotype was observed at least ten times. The chain couples TRBV7-8 to TRBJ1-1; TRBD1 might be the D (6 bases). Germline V gives CDR1 SGHVS, CDR2 FQNEAQ. Trimming pared 3 bases from V and 10 bases from J, leaving 21 bases between. The length of the CDR3 is 15 residues. The CDR3 spells CASSFSSGDDVTAFF. The CDR3 nucleotides read TGTGCCAGCAGCTTTTCGTCAGGGGATGATGTGACAGCTTTCTTT.

V and J are TRBV18 and TRBJ1-5; 9 nucleotides match TRBD1. CDR3 size: 14 residues. V trimming: 7 bases; J trimming: 9 bases; junction bases outside the gene matches: 10. Germline V gene lookup returns CDR1 KGHSH and CDR2 LQKENI. The CDR3 DNA reads as TGTGCCAGCTTAGAGGACAGGGGCAGGGGGCCCCAGCATTTT. Translated, it gives CASLEDRGRGPQHF.

This clonotype was seen only a few times. The chain is built from TRBV18 and TRBJ1-1; maybe TRBD1 (6 bases). The CDR3 totals 16 residues. Trimming stripped 2 bases from V and 2 bases from J, with 15 bases between. From germline, CDR1 is KGHSH and CDR2 LQKENI. CDR3 amino acids: CASSPFGDTGNTEAFF. CDR3 nucleotides: TGTGCCAGCTCACCATTTGGGGACACCGGTAACACTGAAGCTTTCTTT.

The chain uses TRBV18 and TRBJ2-1, with 10 bases identical to TRBD2. Germline V lookup: CDR1 KGHSH, CDR2 LQKENI. The CDR3 loop spans 16 amino acids. The ends lost 0 bases at V and 7 bases at J; junction bases unmatched: 6. The CDR3, as DNA: TGTGCCAGCTCACCACCTGTAGCGGGGGGTTCAAATGAGCAGTTCTTC. Its translation: CASSPPVAGGSNEQFF.